The 5 T cell receptor beta chains below were found in one sample sequenced in a study of blood T cell repertoires in COVID-19. TCRdb's copy holds only in-frame clones and misses some; the assay was immunoSEQ multiplex PCR. The data hold around 93,000 clones, with about 77% observed a single time. Specimen: peripheral blood. These receptors were collected from a woman older than 75 with acute or convalescent COVID-19.

V gene TRBV11-2 combines with J gene TRBJ1-6; unclear D gene. This CDR3 region has 13 residues. Trimming pared 0 bases from V and 7 bases from J, leaving 4 bases between. CDR1 and CDR2 from the germline V gene are SGHAT and FQNNGV. The CDR3 region is CASSLDENSPLHF. Written as DNA, the CDR3 is TGTGCCAGCAGCTTAGACGAGAATTCACCCCTCCACTTT.

The chain joins TRBV5-1 to TRBJ2-7, with 9 bases aligning to TRBD1. Germline V lookup: CDR1 SGHRS, CDR2 YFSETQ. The CDR3 contains 15 residues. With 0 bases clipped from V and 3 bases from J, the junction kept 4 bases outside the gene matches. The CDR3 loop reads CASSLETGGDYEQYF. The CDR3 region has the DNA TGCGCCAGCAGCTTGGAGACAGGGGGGGACTACGAGCAGTACTTC.

The rearrangement joins TRBV25-1 to TRBJ1-6, with TRBD1 as a possible D gene (5 bases). Trimming removed 6 bases at V and 7 bases at J, with 19 bases between. Germline V CDR1 and CDR2: MGHDK, SYGVNS. The CDR3 is made up of 16 amino acids. CDR3 loop: CASSAMDRGGNSPLHF. The CDR3 region has the DNA TGTGCCAGCAGCGCTATGGATCGCGGGGGGAATTCACCCCTCCACTTT.

The chain carries TRBV3-1 (or the pseudogene TRBV3-2) and TRBJ1-2; no clear D. V shed 1 base and J shed 4 bases, with 10 bases lying between them. CDR3 size: 14 residues. Looked up from germline, CDR1 is LGHDT and CDR2 is YNNKEL (reference sequence). DNA of the CDR3: TGTGCCAGCAGCCAAGGGACTATGGGCTATGGCTACACCTTC. Amino acids: CASSQGTMGYGYTF.

The chain joins TRBV24-1 to TRBJ2-5; D possibly corresponds to TRBD1 (6 bases). The CDR3 has 13 residues. Germline CDR1 is KGHDR and CDR2 is SFDVKD. V was shortened by 9 bases and J by 1 base, with 11 bases between the two germline ends. The CDR3 bases are TGTGCCACCGGGATACAGGGCCAAGAGACCCAGTACTTC. It translates to CATGIQGQETQYF.